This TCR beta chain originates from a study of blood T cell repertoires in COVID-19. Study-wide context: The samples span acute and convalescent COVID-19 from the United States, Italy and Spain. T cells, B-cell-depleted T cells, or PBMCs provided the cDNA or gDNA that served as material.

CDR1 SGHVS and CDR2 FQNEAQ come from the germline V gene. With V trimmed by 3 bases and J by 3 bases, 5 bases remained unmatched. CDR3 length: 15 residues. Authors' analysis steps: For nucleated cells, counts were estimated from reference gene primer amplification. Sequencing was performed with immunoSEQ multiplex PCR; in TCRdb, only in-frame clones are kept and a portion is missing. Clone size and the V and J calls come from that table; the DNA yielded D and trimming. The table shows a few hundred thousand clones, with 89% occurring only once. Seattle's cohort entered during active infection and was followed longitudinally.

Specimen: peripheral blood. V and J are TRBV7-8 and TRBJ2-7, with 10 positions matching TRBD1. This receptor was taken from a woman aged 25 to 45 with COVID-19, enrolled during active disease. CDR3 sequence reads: CASSFSGQGGYEQYF. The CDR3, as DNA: TGTGCCAGCAGCTTCTCCGGACAGGGGGGCTACGAGCAGTACTTC.